This T cell receptor (delta chain) was sequenced for a study of gamma-delta chains in newborns, infants, children. The wider study: Microbial exposure reportedly drives polyclonal innate γδ T cell expansion after birth.

TCRdb fed the reads to CATT. The sample lists about 3,500 delta-chain clones; about 0.6% were seen once. By its share, this clone is medium-sized. The CDR3 is 18 amino acids. The ends lost 3 bases at V and 0 bases at J; junction bases unmatched: 3. Germline values: CDR1 GEAIGNYY, CDR2 EKD. The sample taken for sequencing was blood. The rearrangement links TRDV2 to TRDJ3, with 11 bases matching TRDD3. This TCR was recovered from a child who was a newborn, infant or young child, either healthy, febrile or measles-vaccinated (not recorded which). The CDR3 region has the DNA TGTGCCTGTGACCTACTGGGGGATAGCTCCTGGGACACCCGACAGATGTTTTTC. Its protein product is CACDLLGDSSWDTRQMFF.